This T cell receptor beta chain originates from a study of blood T cells in healthy people across ages (dated by TCRdb to the mid-2010s). As for the study more broadly: In model experiments, roughly one uniquely barcoded TCR beta cDNA molecule per two T cells was captured by template switching. Using deep sequencing normalized with unique cDNA molecular identifiers, the study measured how TCR beta repertoire diversity changes with age. The donors were split into four age groups: young (average around 15 years), middle-aged (more than 35), aged (around 67) and long-lived (under 85). Donors of different ages were randomly distributed across sequencing lanes to avoid experimental bias. The study analyzed two additional independent replicas of 1 million unique cDNA reads from the same blood draw for two donors, one aged 18 to 30 and one aged 80 or older. On the study overall, not on this receptor specifically: There was a strong correlation between observed TCR beta diversity and the percentage of naive T cells measured by flow cytometry. As age increased, observed TCR beta diversity per million T cells dropped in a roughly linear way, and a significant reduction was already evident by age about 40. Compared with the aged group, the long-lived group had more naive CD4+ T cells, fewer expanded clones and increased TCR diversity, a pattern suggesting age selection. Because donor CMV infection status was unknown, age-related changes in expanded clonotypes were potentially confounded. Estimates of total diversity based on one million sequenced T cells were considered lower bounds and underestimates. Bulk unsorted PBMC profiling prevented conclusive comparison of naive and antigen-experienced compartments.

Receptor libraries were prepared by 5' RACE. Sequencing used an Illumina HiSeq 2500. A second PCR of about 7 to 12 cycles was performed with a sample-barcoded 5' primer and a J-beta primer mix. A template-switch 5' adaptor carrying 12 random nucleotides introduced a unique molecular identifier onto each TCR beta cDNA molecule. Each sample yielded at least 2.5 million CDR3-containing paired-end reads. First-strand cDNA synthesis was performed from all RNA using the Mint cDNA synthesis kit, with priming by a TRBC-specific oligonucleotide. After uracil-DNA glycosylase treatment, a first 18-cycle PCR used universal primers M1SS and BC2_uni_R on all cDNA. Concerning the study's data processing: Each sample was normalized by randomly selecting 1 million high-quality reads, each carrying a distinct molecular identifier. Reads sharing molecular identifiers were discarded rather than binned into consensus sequences. CDR3 identification, clonotype clustering and error correction used MiTCR with a Q25 quality threshold and the strictest error-elimination algorithm. A nonparametric unseen species model with Euler transformation was used to estimate a lower bound on total TCR beta diversity. The public reads were reprocessed in TCRdb via fastp at Q25 and MiXCR, keeping in-frame beta chains. Records with the same CDR3 protein are collapsed into one entry carrying the most frequent genes and DNA. These V and J calls derive from TCRdb rather than the authors' analysis. In this sample the table shows 1.5 million to 2 million distinct CDR3 sequences, about 50% of which occur a single time. The biggest ten clones account for about 2.1% of the sample.

CDR1 and CDR2 (SEHNR, FQNEAQ) derive from the germline V gene (reference sequence). Its CDR3 holds 15 amino acids, cysteine through phenylalanine. CDR3 DNA only is kept here, 45 bases in frame from base 1. A single count supports this clonotype. No antigen is known for it. The germline gene is not matched at one end of the junction; a read error may be the cause. The roughly 39 donors, aged 6 to 90 years, were systemically healthy Caucasian individuals from Russia. Each donor gave ten milliliters of peripheral blood, collected into EDTA-treated Vacutainer tubes. PBMCs were isolated by Ficoll-Paque density-gradient centrifugation, with at least 7 million obtained per sample. Total RNA was extracted from PBMCs with Trizol reagent, with at least 5 micrograms obtained per sample. The percentages of naive CD45RAhigh/CD27high T cells were determined by flow cytometry on a PBMC aliquot from every donor.

This sequence was found in a woman aged 40 to 55 in good health. Sequenced input: blood. This sequence uses TRBV7-9 and TRBJ1-2; 7 bases in the junction line up with TRBD1. Here the CDR3 is given as CASSLTGITNYGYTF. In nucleotides, the sequence is TGTGCCAGTAGCTTGACAGGGATTACTAACTATGGCTACACCTTC.